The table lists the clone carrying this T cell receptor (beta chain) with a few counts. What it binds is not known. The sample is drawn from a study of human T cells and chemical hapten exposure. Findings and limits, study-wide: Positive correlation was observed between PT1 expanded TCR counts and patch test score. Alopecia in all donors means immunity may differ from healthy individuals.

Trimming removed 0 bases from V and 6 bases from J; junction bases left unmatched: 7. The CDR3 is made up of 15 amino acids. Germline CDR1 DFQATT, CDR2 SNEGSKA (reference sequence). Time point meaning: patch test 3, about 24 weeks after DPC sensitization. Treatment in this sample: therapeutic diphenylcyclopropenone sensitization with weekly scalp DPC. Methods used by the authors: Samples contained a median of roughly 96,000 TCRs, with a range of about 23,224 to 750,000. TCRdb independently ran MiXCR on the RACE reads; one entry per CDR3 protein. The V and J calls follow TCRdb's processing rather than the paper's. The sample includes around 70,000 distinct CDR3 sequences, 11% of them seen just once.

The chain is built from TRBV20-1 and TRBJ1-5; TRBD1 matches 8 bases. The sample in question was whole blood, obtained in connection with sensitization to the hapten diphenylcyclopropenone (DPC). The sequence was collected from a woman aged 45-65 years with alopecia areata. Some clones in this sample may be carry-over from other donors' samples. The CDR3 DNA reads TGCAGTGCTAGAGATAGGTCAGGGGGCACTCAGCCCCAGCATTTT. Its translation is CSARDRSGGTQPQHF.